Detailed here is one TCR beta chain. This clone has a single count. Its cognate antigen has yet to be identified. Per-base qualities were not stored, and no clone one base away is much larger. The data belong to a study of blood T cell repertoires in COVID-19 (dated by TCRdb to the early 2020s). For the wider study: Collaborator samples came from the United States, Italy and Spain and covered acute and convalescent phases of COVID-19. The material from the prospective study consisted of cDNA or gDNA derived from T cells, B-cell-depleted T cells, or PBMCs. The repertoires were made available in a free public database intended to serve as a resource for research on the immune response to SARS-CoV-2. Samples were obtained from the ongoing ImmuneRACE study (first 160 participants) and from 1,000 to 1,500 subjects provided by 6 global collaborators. Deeply sampled blood TCRbeta repertoires from subjects exposed to, actively infected with, or recovered from COVID-19 were included in the dataset. HLA class I and class II types, where available, came from metadata supplied by the sample provider rather than from assay-based typing. Sample metadata almost always included a de-identified subject ID, COVID-19 status, age in years and sex.

V lost 2 bases and J lost 6 bases, and the count of bases not matched to a germline gene is 4. The CDR3 measures 16 amino acids from cysteine to phenylalanine. Only CDR3 DNA remains: 48 bases, in frame from the first base. The germline V gene provides CDR1 KGHDR and CDR2 SFDVKD. Overall results and qualifications from the work: The amount of clinical and demographic metadata varied by source and participant and was provided uncurated.

Each collaborating institution followed its own protocols to collect whole blood in K2EDTA tubes. Collaborator samples were shipped for TCRbeta analysis as frozen whole blood, isolated PBMCs, or DNA extracted from either sample type. TCRbeta CDR3 regions were amplified from genomic DNA by means of the immunoSEQ Assay, a bias-controlled multiplex PCR. The study's processing was this. Within the assay, amplification of reference gene primers was used to estimate how many nucleated cells each sample contained. To quantify the absolute abundance of each unique TCRbeta CDR3 rearrangement, sequence reads were collapsed and filtered. For each sample, productive Simpson clonality was calculated as the square root of Simpson's diversity index across productive rearrangements. What TCRdb holds here is the immuneACCESS table cut down to in-frame rearrangements. Part of the clones is not present; checked against another copy, under half of the missing clones reflect an unresolved V gene, and the others are unexplained. V, J and clone size were drawn from that table, and D and trimming were deduced from the DNA. Counted in this sample were 55,000 to 80,000 clones; roughly 93% of them appeared once. The ten largest make up roughly 1.7% of the sample.

The V and J genes are TRBV24-1 and TRBJ2-7, with 15 central nucleotides matching TRBD2. Source material: peripheral blood. The receptor comes from a human donor in a cohort sampled during active COVID-19. The DNA sequence is given as TGTGCCACCAGTGATTCCGGGACTAGCGGGAGGCGCGAGCAGTACTTC. It encodes CATSDSGTSGRREQYF.